A selection of T cell receptor beta chains follows, all from one sample in a study of T cells in Graves' hyperthyroidism and ophthalmopathy. MiXCR, run by TCRdb on the multiplex PCR reads, gives a single entry per CDR3 protein. The sample carries hundreds of thousands of distinct CDR3 sequences, 35% recorded once. The sample consisted of blood. All receptors come from a woman between 40 and 50 years old with Graves' hyperthyroidism. Each CDR3 is given with its conserved first and last residue. A D gene is named only where the DNA matches it firmly. Expanded clones are given a class, and other clones once, few, many or no size at all.

V	D	J	size	DNA	CDR3
TRBV20-1	-	TRBJ1-5	many	TGCAGTGCTAGGGCGGGGTTAAGTGATCAGCCCCAGCATTTT	CSARAGLSDQPQHF
TRBV7-9	-	TRBJ1-1	-	TGTGCCAGCATCCCAGGACCGGACACTGAAGCTTTCTTT	CASIPGPDTEAFF
TRBV20-1	-	TRBJ1-5	-	TGCAGTGCTAGAGAGGTTGTCAATCAGCCCCAGCATTTT	CSAREVVNQPQHF
TRBV9	TRBD2	TRBJ2-7	-	TGTGCCAGCAGCAAAATCAGGACTAGCGGATACGAGCAGTACTTC	CASSKIRTSGYEQYF
TRBV4-3	-	TRBJ1-1	-	TGCGCCAGCAGCCGGGGGGAGAGGGGAACTGAAGCTTTCTTT	CASSRGERGTEAFF
TRBV7-3	TRBD1	TRBJ1-5	-	TGTGCCAGCAGCCCCGACCACAGGGGAGAGACCCAGCATTTT	CASSPDHRGETQHF
TRBV19	-	TRBJ2-5	-	TGTGCCAGTAGTATCGGACAGCTCTTCCAAGAGACCCAGTACTTC	CASSIGQLFQETQYF
TRBV10-3	TRBD1	TRBJ1-2	many	TGTGCCATCAGTGGGGGACAGGGGAATGGCTACACCTTC	CAISGGQGNGYTF
TRBV29-1	-	TRBJ2-7	-	TGCAGTTACTCGTCGGGGTCAAGTTCTCTGTACGAGCAGTACTTC	CSYSSGSSSLYEQYF
TRBV7-9	-	TRBJ1-2	few	TGTGCCAGCAGCTTAGTAGCTGGCAGGGAAAACTATGGCTACACCTTC	CASSLVAGRENYGYTF
TRBV7-2	-	TRBJ2-6	many	TGTGCCAGCAGCGCTAGGGTGACTGGGGCCAACGTCCTGACTTTC	CASSARVTGANVLTF
TRBV19	-	TRBJ1-5	many	TGTGCCAGTAGGGGCTACATACGCAATCAGCCCCAGCATTTT	CASRGYIRNQPQHF
TRBV7-3	TRBD1	TRBJ1-2	-	TGTGCCAGCAAGACGGACAGGGATTACTATGGCTACACCTTC	CASKTDRDYYGYTF
TRBV28	-	TRBJ1-3	few	TGTGCCAGCAGTTTGTTTCAGGGAACTGGAAACACCATATATTTT	CASSLFQGTGNTIYF
TRBV28	-	TRBJ1-1	-	TGTGCCAGCAGTCCCGGTGGGGCGCTTATGAACACTGAAGCTTTCTTT	CASSPGGALMNTEAFF
TRBV6-5	-	TRBJ1-2	-	TGTGCCAGCAGTTACGGCGGGACGAGGGGCTACGGTGGCTACACCTTC	CASSYGGTRGYGGYTF
TRBV19	TRBD1	TRBJ2-7	-	TGTGCCAGTAATTTCGGACAGGGGGCAACGAACTACGAGCAGTACTTC	CASNFGQGATNYEQYF
TRBV13	-	TRBJ2-6	few	TGTGCCAGCAGCGAACAGATACTCAGCCACTCTGGGGCCAACGTCCTGACTTTC	CASSEQILSHSGANVLTF
TRBV13	TRBD1	TRBJ1-5	few	TGTGCCAGCAGCCGCGGGACAGACTTCAATCAGCCCCAGCATTTT	CASSRGTDFNQPQHF
TRBV7-3	TRBD1	TRBJ2-2	-	TGTGCCAGCAGCTTCTCCGGGACAGTGGACACCGGGGAGCTGTTTTTT	CASSFSGTVDTGELFF
TRBV12-3/TRBV12-4	-	TRBJ1-2	many	TGTGCCAGCAGTTTACAGGACAGTGATGGCTACACCTTC	CASSLQDSDGYTF
TRBV27	-	TRBJ2-5	-	TGTGCCAGCGTTGAGTCGGGAGACATCCCAGGGACCCAGTACTTC	CASVESGDIPGTQYF